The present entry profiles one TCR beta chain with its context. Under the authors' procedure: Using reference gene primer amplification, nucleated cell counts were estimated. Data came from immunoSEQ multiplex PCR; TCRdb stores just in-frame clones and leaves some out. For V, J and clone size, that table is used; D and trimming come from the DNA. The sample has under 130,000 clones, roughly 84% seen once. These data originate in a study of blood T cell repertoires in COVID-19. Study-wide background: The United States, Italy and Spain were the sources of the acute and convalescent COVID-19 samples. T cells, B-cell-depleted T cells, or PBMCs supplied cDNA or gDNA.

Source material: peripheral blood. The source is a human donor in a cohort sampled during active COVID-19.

The CDR3 region is CAISESRDSTDTQYF. For the CDR3, the DNA is TGTGCCATCAGTGAGTCGAGGGATAGCACAGATACGCAGTATTTT. The chain couples TRBV10-3 to TRBJ2-3, with a possible D match to TRBD2 (5 bases). Germline V gives CDR1 ENHRY, CDR2 SYGVKD. The CDR3 runs to 15 residues. V gave up 0 bases and J gave up 0 bases, with 7 bases separating them.